These T cell receptor beta chains were read from a single sample in a study of blood T cells in healthy people across ages. TCRdb re-called the 5' RACE reads through MiXCR, storing one row per CDR3 protein. The sample holds over 1.5 million distinct CDR3 sequences; 40% to 55% are singletons and the top ten take over 2%. The source material was blood. The receptor source for this set is a woman aged 40-49 years in good health. The CDR3 runs from the conserved cysteine through the conserved F or W. D genes are given only for firm matches. Part of the rows lack a size; the others show once, few, many or a class for expanded clones.

11 | TRBJ2-5 | TRBV5-1 | . | . | CASSSDWAQYF | TGCGCCAGCAGCTCTGACTGGGCCCAGTACTTC
16 | TRBJ2-3 | TRBV4-2 | . | TRBD2 | CASSATSGGITDTQYF | TGTGCCAGCAGCGCCACTAGCGGGGGGATCACAGATACGCAGTATTTT
22 | TRBJ2-3 | TRBV27 | . | TRBD2 | CASSPPGTGFLPSGGASDTQYF | TGTGCCAGCAGCCCTCCCGGGACAGGGTTTCTTCCTAGCGGGGGGGCATCTGATACGCAGTATTTT
15 | TRBJ2-3 | TRBV4-1 | . | TRBD1 | CASSQDQGATDTQYF | TGCGCCAGCAGCCAAGACCAGGGGGCGACAGATACGCAGTATTTT
14 | TRBJ2-5 | TRBV12-3/TRBV12-4 | many | TRBD2 | CASTLAGGQETQYF | TGTGCCAGCACCCTAGCGGGGGGGCAAGAGACCCAGTACTTC
14 | TRBJ2-3 | TRBV7-9 | few | . | CASSSGLPVGTQYF | TGTGCCAGCAGCTCGGGACTGCCAGTAGGTACGCAGTATTTT
17 | TRBJ2-7 | TRBV12-3/TRBV12-4 | . | TRBD2 | CASSLTPGLADSYEQYF | TGTGCCAGCAGTTTGACACCGGGACTAGCGGATTCCTACGAGCAGTACTTC
12 | TRBJ2-4 | TRBV29-1 | . | . | CSVTGAGEAQYF | TGCAGCGTTACGGGGGCGGGAGAGGCCCAGTACTTC
16 | TRBJ2-3 | TRBV4-3 | few | . | CASSQGEGDSTDTQYF | TGCGCCAGCAGCCAAGGTGAAGGGGACAGCACAGATACGCAGTATTTT
13 | TRBJ2-5 | TRBV7-2 | . | . | CASRTDGNNEQYF | TGTGCCAGCAGGACGGACGGGAACAATGAGCAGTACTTC
15 | TRBJ2-3 | TRBV9 | few | TRBD2 | CASSVATSGGDTQYF | TGTGCCAGCAGCGTAGCTACTAGCGGGGGCGATACGCAGTATTTT
12 | TRBJ1-2 | TRBV20-1 | few | . | CSARSVDYGYTF | TGCAGTGCTAGATCAGTAGACTATGGCTACACCTTC
13 | TRBJ1-1 | TRBV7-2 | . | . | CASTYKGNTEAFF | TGTGCCAGCACCTACAAAGGCAACACTGAAGCTTTCTTT
12 | TRBJ1-5 | TRBV28 | few | . | CASSLPAQPQHF | TGTGCCAGCAGTTTACCCGCCCAGCCCCAGCATTTT
15 | TRBJ2-3 | TRBV10-3 | few | TRBD2 | CAISESGGITDTQYF | TGTGCCATCAGTGAGTCGGGGGGGATCACAGATACGCAGTATTTT
14 | TRBJ2-5 | TRBV14 | . | . | CACSQDSNQETQYF | TGTGCCTGCAGCCAAGACAGCAACCAAGAGACCCAGTACTTC
14 | TRBJ1-1 | TRBV4-3 | . | . | CASSQDPSSYEAFF | TGCGCCAGCAGCCAAGATCCCTCCAGTTATGAAGCTTTCTTT
15 | TRBJ2-1 | TRBV5-5 | few | TRBD1 | CASSSTGVPPNEQFF | TGTGCCAGCAGCTCTACAGGGGTTCCCCCCAATGAGCAGTTCTTC
14 | TRBJ2-5 | TRBV5-1 | . | . | CASSQSGDEETQYF | TGCGCCAGCAGCCAATCGGGGGATGAGGAGACCCAGTACTTC
14 | TRBJ2-7 | TRBV4-2 | . | TRBD2 | CASSQDRTSRGLYF | TGTGCCAGCAGCCAAGATCGGACTAGCCGGGGACTGTACTTC
11 | TRBJ2-5 | TRBV2 | few | . | CASGGVEAQYF | TGTGCCAGCGGCGGGGTTGAGGCCCAGTACTTC
15 | TRBJ2-3 | TRBV11-2 | . | . | CASTSGQGLINTQYF | TGTGCCAGCACCTCCGGCCAGGGTTTAATAAATACGCAGTATTTT
16 | TRBJ2-5 | TRBV7-2 | . | . | CASSLRFWLGGGLQYF | TGTGCCAGCAGCTTACGATTCTGGTTAGGGGGGGGACTTCAGTACTTC
12 | TRBJ2-1 | TRBV29-1 | . | . | CSGEISYNEQFF | TGCAGCGGGGAAATATCCTACAATGAGCAGTTCTTC
14 | TRBJ2-3 | TRBV12-3/TRBV12-4 | . | . | CASSFFSGSDTQYF | TGTGCCAGCAGTTTTTTTAGCGGCTCAGATACGCAGTATTTT
12 | TRBJ2-5 | TRBV20-1 | . | TRBD2 | CSAEREYNEQYF | TGCAGTGCTGAGCGGGAATACAATGAGCAGTACTTC
14 | TRBJ1-6 | TRBV12-3/TRBV12-4 | few | TRBD1 | CASRRTGVDSPLHF | TGTGCCAGCAGGAGGACAGGGGTCGATTCACCCCTCCACTTT
15 | TRBJ2-1 | TRBV7-2 | once | TRBD2 | CASSLTGTSGETQFF | TGTGCCAGCAGCTTAACCGGGACTAGCGGAGAGACCCAGTTCTTC
17 | TRBJ2-1 | TRBV7-3 | few | TRBD2 | CASSQRVARGGDNEQFF | TGTGCCAGCAGCCAAAGGGTAGCGCGGGGGGGAGACAATGAGCAGTTCTTC
15 | TRBJ2-3 | TRBV7-2 | few | TRBD1 | CASSLMGQFTDTQYF | TGTGCCAGCAGCTTAATGGGACAGTTCACAGATACGCAGTATTTT
14 | TRBJ1-2 | TRBV4-1 | many | . | CASSQEGGNYGYTF | TGCGCCAGCAGCCAAGAGGGGGGGAACTATGGCTACACCTTC
15 | TRBJ1-4 | TRBV5-1 | once | TRBD1 | CASSLGSGGSEKLFF | TGCGCCAGCAGCTTGGGGTCAGGGGGTTCTGAAAAACTGTTTTTT
17 | TRBJ2-3 | TRBV20-1 | few | . | CSASKGRDSRGTDTQYF | TGCAGTGCTAGTAAAGGCCGGGACTCGCGAGGCACAGATACGCAGTATTTT
13 | TRBJ1-4 | TRBV12-3/TRBV12-4 | . | . | CATRRGANEKLFF | TGTGCCACCCGCAGGGGTGCTAATGAAAAACTGTTTTTT
15 | TRBJ2-7 | TRBV5-1 | few | TRBD1 | CASSSTRQGPYEQYF | TGCGCCAGCAGCTCCACGCGACAGGGTCCCTACGAGCAGTACTTC
13 | TRBJ1-2 | TRBV28 | . | . | CASSSTFPGGYTF | TGTGCCAGCAGTTCTACCTTCCCGGGAGGCTACACCTTC
17 | TRBJ2-6 | TRBV4-3 | . | . | CASNQGWTASGANVLTF | TGCGCCAGCAACCAGGGGTGGACAGCCTCTGGGGCCAACGTCCTGACTTTC
15 | TRBJ2-7 | TRBV20-1 | . | . | CSAYSVSGASYEQYF | TGCAGTGCTTATTCAGTGTCAGGGGCGTCCTACGAGCAGTACTTC
14 | TRBJ2-7 | TRBV5-1 | few | TRBD1 | CASSWGTGGAEQYF | TGCGCCAGCAGCTGGGGGACAGGGGGCGCCGAGCAGTACTTC
16 | TRBJ2-3 | TRBV6-6 | few | TRBD1 | CASSYWGTGDTDTQYF | TGTGCCAGCAGTTACTGGGGGACAGGCGATACAGATACGCAGTATTTT
17 | TRBJ2-1 | TRBV20-1 | . | TRBD2 | CSAAGTSVYSSYNEQFF | TGCAGTGCGGCCGGGACTAGCGTATACAGCTCCTACAATGAGCAGTTCTTC
15 | TRBJ1-2 | TRBV4-1 | . | TRBD1 | CASQLTPQGNYGYTF | TGCGCCAGCCAGTTAACCCCACAGGGGAACTATGGCTACACCTTC
19 | TRBJ2-4 | TRBV20-1 | . | TRBD2 | CSATNPGLAGPKAKNIQYF | TGCAGTGCTACCAACCCGGGACTAGCGGGGCCAAAAGCCAAAAACATTCAGTACTTC
16 | TRBJ1-5 | TRBV27 | . | TRBD1 | CASSPGSTGLDQPQHF | TGTGCCAGCAGTCCTGGCTCGACAGGGCTGGACCAGCCCCAGCATTTT
16 | TRBJ2-3 | TRBV4-1 | few | TRBD1 | CASSQEGQGASDTQYF | TGCGCCAGCAGCCAAGAAGGACAGGGGGCATCAGATACGCAGTATTTT
17 | TRBJ1-6 | TRBV25-1 | once | . | CASSDSGLQRAASPLHF | TGTGCCAGCAGTGACTCCGGCCTACAGAGGGCCGCTTCACCCCTCCACTTT
12 | TRBJ2-7 | TRBV7-9 | . | . | CASGLIQDEQYF | TGTGCCAGCGGCTTAATCCAAGACGAGCAGTACTTC
16 | TRBJ1-4 | TRBV4-1 | . | . | CASSQDISGSLRKLFF | TGCGCCAGCAGCCAAGATATTTCCGGGTCCCTACGAAAACTGTTTTTT
17 | TRBJ1-2 | TRBV6-2/TRBV6-3 | . | TRBD1 | CASSYSHQGEVANGYTF | TGTGCCAGCAGTTACTCCCATCAGGGGGAAGTTGCTAATGGCTACACCTTC
16 | TRBJ2-3 | TRBV29-1 | . | . | CSVEGTGLALWHTQYF | TGCAGCGTTGAGGGGACCGGGCTAGCGTTATGGCATACGCAGTATTTT
14 | TRBJ1-1 | TRBV6-2/TRBV6-3 | . | . | CASSQSKMVTEAFF | TGTGCCAGCAGCCAGAGCAAGATGGTCACTGAAGCTTTCTTT
16 | TRBJ2-5 | TRBV6-5 | . | TRBD2 | CASTIWGAGNQETQYF | TGTGCCAGCACCATATGGGGAGCGGGAAATCAAGAGACCCAGTACTTC
14 | TRBJ1-6 | TRBV12-3/TRBV12-4 | . | TRBD1 | CASSSDRGHSPLHF | TGTGCCAGCAGTTCAGACAGGGGTCATTCACCCCTCCACTTT
17 | TRBJ2-6 | TRBV7-3 | . | TRBD1 | CASSSPNRGLGANVLTF | TGTGCCAGCAGCTCCCCCAACAGGGGGCTAGGGGCCAACGTCCTGACTTTC
16 | TRBJ2-3 | TRBV27 | . | TRBD2 | CARMELAGGFTDTQYF | TGTGCCAGAATGGAGCTAGCGGGGGGGTTCACAGATACGCAGTATTTT
15 | TRBJ2-7 | TRBV14 | . | . | CASSQALGGTYEQYF | TGTGCCAGCAGCCAAGCTCTGGGGGGCACCTACGAGCAGTACTTC
18 | TRBJ2-1 | TRBV10-3 | few | TRBD2 | CAISESPGLAGIGNEQFF | TGTGCCATCAGTGAGTCTCCGGGTCTAGCGGGGATCGGCAATGAGCAGTTCTTC
15 | TRBJ2-3 | TRBV7-9 | . | TRBD1 | CASSPRQGAKDTQYF | TGTGCCAGCAGCCCCAGACAGGGGGCCAAAGATACGCAGTATTTT
13 | TRBJ2-5 | TRBV12-3/TRBV12-4 | . | . | CASRLQIQETQYF | TGTGCCAGCAGGCTACAGATCCAAGAGACCCAGTACTTC
16 | TRBJ2-7 | TRBV9 | . | . | CASSVEPGSSYNEQYF | TGTGCCAGCAGCGTAGAACCCGGGAGCTCCTACAATGAGCAGTACTTC